This TCR beta chain was sequenced for a study of human T cells and chemical hapten exposure. Many counts were recorded for this clonotype. What it binds is unknown. The study's findings and limits: Sensitizing with DPC caused no change in TCRs above 1 in 1000 frequency.

The CDR3 length is 15 residues. Germline values: CDR1 SGHRS, CDR2 YFSETQ. Deletions cut 4 bases from V and 2 bases from J, with 13 bases between. Time point meaning: healthy volunteer bleed at 6 weeks. Unseparated into fractions, whole blood served as the source from which total RNA was extracted. Unique molecular identifiers were linked by the library to individual cDNA molecules. Authors' methods: Counts of TCRs in each sample centred on a median of about 95,000 and extended from around 24,000 to 710,000. MiXCR, run by TCRdb on the RACE reads, gives a single entry per CDR3 protein. The V and J calls, along with clone size, are taken from TCRdb and not from the paper's own processing. The table includes tens of thousands of distinct CDR3 sequences, 3% to 4% detected once.

This TCR was sampled from a human donor in good health. Some clones in this sample may be carry-over from other donors' samples. This sequence joins TRBV5-1 and TRBJ2-4; TRBD1 is a possible D gene (5 bases). The sequenced sample was whole blood. CDR3 nucleotides: TGCGCCAGCAGCGCGGACAAATTGACCAAAAACATTCAGTACTTC. Protein sequence: CASSADKLTKNIQYF.